The 9 T cell receptor beta chains below were found in one sample sequenced in a study of cytomegalovirus exposure and HLA in healthy donors. PCR employed 60 Vbeta and 13 Jbeta primers. This table comes from immunoSEQ multiplex PCR, and its TCRdb copy is limited to in-frame clones, with some not included. The data contain 150,000 to 200,000 clones, 70% to 80% of them singletons. Sequencing was performed on PBMCs. These TCRs come from a woman aged 45 to 65 in good health and CMV-seronegative.

This chain uses TRBV7-9 with TRBJ2-1; 8 positions match TRBD2. Germline loops: CDR1 SEHNR, CDR2 FQNEAQ (reference sequence). The V segment lost 5 bases and the J segment 0 bases; nucleotides outside the gene matches: 3. CDR3 size: 15 residues. The CDR3 spells CASSASGSSYNEQFF. CDR3 sequence (DNA): TGTGCCAGCAGCGCGAGCGGGAGCTCCTACAATGAGCAGTTCTTC.

V is TRBV18 and J is TRBJ1-6; 9 positions agree with TRBD1. The germline V gene has CDR1 KGHSH and CDR2 LQKENI. The CDR3 covers 15 residues. J was trimmed by 7 bases and V by 6 bases; bases with no gene match: 7. CDR3 DNA: TGTGCCAGCTCGACAGGGGGAAATGGCAATTCACCCCTCCACTTT. Residues: CASSTGGNGNSPLHF.

The sample holds one count of this clone. The chain carries TRBV4-3 and TRBJ2-5, with D possibly matching TRBD1 (6 bases). Germline loops: CDR1 LGHNA, CDR2 YSLEER. The V end lost 2 bases, the J end lost 5 bases, and 15 bases lay between the germline ends. The CDR3 runs 15 residues. CDR3 loop: CASSQRTLRGETQYF. The CDR3 DNA follows: TGCGCCAGCAGCCAAAGGACCCTAAGGGGGGAGACCCAGTACTTC.

This chain links TRBV2 with TRBJ1-2; a weak D match, TRBD1 (5 bases). Germline CDR1 is SNHLY and CDR2 is FYNNEI. CDR3 length: 15 residues. V lost 3 bases and J 8 bases, leaving 19 bases between the germline ends. CDR3 sequence reads: CASSEDWSGFGGYTF. CDR3 DNA: TGTGCCAGCAGTGAGGATTGGTCAGGGTTCGGCGGCTACACCTTC.

The chain recombines TRBV11-2 with TRBJ2-1; the D gene is possibly TRBD1 (5 bases). Per germline, CDR1 SGHAT and CDR2 FQNNGV. The CDR3 extends over 15 amino acids. V was pared by 0 bases and J by 6 bases, with 12 bases between. In DNA form, the CDR3 reads TGTGCCAGCAGCTTAGAGGGGCCGTATCGCAATGAGCAGTTCTTC. It codes for CASSLEGPYRNEQFF.

The gene calls are TRBV2 and TRBJ1-2; D might be TRBD1 (6 bases). The CDR3 totals 14 residues. Germline CDR1 is SNHLY and CDR2 is FYNNEI. V was cut by 6 bases and J by 4 bases, with 15 bases left in between. The CDR3: CASSARDTAYGYTF. The CDR3 DNA is TGTGCCAGCAGCGCCCGGGACACTGCCTATGGCTACACCTTC.

The CDR3, as DNA: TGTGCCAGCAGGGCCCTGGGGGGGAACACTGAAGCTTTCTTT. Translated: CASRALGGNTEAFF. The chain carries TRBV6-5 and TRBJ1-1; TRBD1 is a possible D gene (5 bases). Trimming removed 6 bases from V and 1 base from J, with 12 bases in between. CDR1 and CDR2 (germline): MNHEY, SVGAGI. CDR3 length: 14 amino acids.

The rearrangement links TRBV5-1 to TRBJ2-3, with 7 bases fitting TRBD1. The CDR3 contains 14 residues. The germline V gene has CDR1 SGHRS and CDR2 YFSETQ. Unmatched junction bases numbered 5, after V lost 3 bases and J lost 4 bases. CDR3 sequence (DNA): TGCGCCAGCAGCTGGCGGCAGGGGGCAGATACGCAGTATTTT. Protein sequence: CASSWRQGADTQYF.

As DNA, the CDR3 is TGTGCCAGCAGCTCCGGACAGGGAGGCTTCAGAAGTGAAGCTTTCTTT. It yields the protein CASSSGQGGFRSEAFF. The rearrangement joins TRBV11-1 to TRBJ1-1; 8 bases agree with TRBD1. The trim removed 4 bases at V and 7 bases at J, leaving 14 bases unmatched. In germline, CDR1 is SGHAT, CDR2 FQDESV (reference sequence). The CDR3 contains 16 residues.